A selection of T cell receptor beta chains follows, all from one sample in a study of blood T cell repertoires in COVID-19. Clones were sequenced by immunoSEQ multiplex PCR, and TCRdb holds only the in-frame ones, with some missing. The table records around 270,000 clones, roughly 86% of them present only once. The sequencing sample was made of peripheral blood. These receptors all come from a middle-aged man who had recovered from COVID-19. CDR3s include the opening cysteine and the closing phenylalanine or tryptophan. The order of the fields is V gene, D gene, clone size, J gene, CDR3 protein, CDR3 DNA. A D gene is named only where the DNA matches it firmly. Clone size is shown for a subset of rows, as once, few, many or a class of expanded clone.

TRBV18	NA	NA	TRBJ2-3	CASSPVSTTSLNTQYF	TGTGCCAGCTCACCGGTATCGACAACCAGCCTTAATACGCAGTATTTT
TRBV5-1	TRBD1	NA	TRBJ1-1	CASGQGWLNTEAFF	TGCGCCAGTGGACAGGGTTGGTTGAACACTGAAGCTTTCTTT
TRBV7-2	NA	NA	TRBJ2-7	CASSISSGYEQYF	TGTGCCAGCAGCATATCTTCGGGATACGAGCAGTACTTC
TRBV9	NA	NA	TRBJ1-2	CASSVGPGNYGYTF	TGTGCCAGCAGCGTAGGTCCGGGGAACTATGGCTACACCTTC
TRBV6-5	NA	NA	TRBJ2-3	CASSDSGLRDTQYF	TGTGCCAGCAGTGACTCGGGACTGCGAGATACGCAGTATTTT
TRBV19	NA	NA	TRBJ2-3	CASSIEGAAGTDTQYF	TGTGCCAGTAGTATTGAAGGGGCTGCGGGCACAGATACGCAGTATTTT
TRBV7-9	TRBD2	few	TRBJ2-1	CASSILYGREPYNEQFF	TGTGCCAGCAGCATACTTTACGGGCGGGAGCCTTACAATGAGCAGTTCTTC
TRBV7-6	TRBD2	NA	TRBJ2-3	CASSLIPGGDTQYF	TGTGCCAGCAGCTTAATCCCGGGGGGAGATACGCAGTATTTT
TRBV27	TRBD1	NA	TRBJ2-7	CASRDRVPFYEQYF	TGTGCCAGCAGGGACAGGGTACCGTTTTACGAGCAGTACTTC
TRBV27	NA	NA	TRBJ2-5	CASSPAGTVRETQYF	TGTGCCAGCAGTCCAGCCGGGACTGTACGGGAGACCCAGTACTTC
TRBV6-5	NA	NA	TRBJ1-6	CASSWAAPAGNSPLHF	TGTGCCAGCAGTTGGGCGGCCCCGGCGGGGAATTCACCCCTCCACTTT
TRBV6-6	NA	NA	TRBJ1-2	CASSRGYGYTF	TGTGCCAGCAGCCGGGGCTATGGCTACACCTTC
TRBV3-1/TRBV3-2	TRBD2	NA	TRBJ2-7	CASSAPGTTSYEQYF	TGTGCCAGCAGCGCCCCCGGGACTACCTCCTACGAGCAGTACTTC
TRBV10-3	NA	NA	TRBJ1-1	CAISLVRGHTEAFF	TGTGCCATCTCCCTAGTCCGGGGTCACACTGAAGCTTTCTTT
TRBV18	NA	NA	TRBJ2-2	CASSPPRGEPNTGELFF	TGTGCCAGCTCACCTCCCAGGGGGGAGCCGAACACCGGGGAGCTGTTTTTT
TRBV6-5	TRBD1	NA	TRBJ2-7	CASSLTGGSSEQYF	TGTGCCAGCAGTTTGACAGGGGGCTCATCCGAGCAGTACTTC
TRBV2	TRBD1	NA	TRBJ1-2	CASSERPGQGYYGYTF	TGTGCCAGCAGTGAGCGACCGGGACAGGGGTACTATGGCTACACCTTC
TRBV10-1	TRBD1	NA	TRBJ1-6	CASRKGGQLHNSPLHF	TGCGCCAGCAGAAAGGGGGGACAGCTACATAATTCACCCCTCCACTTT
TRBV18	NA	few	TRBJ1-1	CASSHGGAAMTFF	TGTGCCAGCTCACACGGGGGGGCGGCGATGACTTTCTTT
TRBV5-6	TRBD2	NA	TRBJ2-7	CASSLVASGSYEQYF	TGTGCCAGCAGCTTGGTGGCTAGCGGGAGCTACGAGCAGTACTTC
TRBV9	NA	NA	TRBJ1-6	CASSKARAANSPLHF	TGTGCCAGCAGCAAAGCCCGTGCCGCGAATTCACCCCTCCACTTT
TRBV9	NA	few	TRBJ2-1	CASSAYGGNNEQFF	TGTGCCAGCAGCGCCTACGGCGGGAACAATGAGCAGTTCTTC
TRBV7-9	TRBD2	few	TRBJ2-3	CASSSGRSTDTQYF	TGTGCCAGCAGCTCCGGGAGGAGCACAGATACGCAGTATTTT
TRBV9	TRBD1	NA	TRBJ2-7	CASSRDRGYQQYF	TGTGCCAGCAGCCGGGACAGGGGGTACCAGCAGTACTTC
TRBV9	TRBD1	NA	TRBJ1-2	CASSEGQASFYGYTF	TGTGCCAGCAGCGAGGGACAGGCCTCCTTTTATGGCTACACCTTC
TRBV3-1/TRBV3-2	NA	NA	TRBJ1-2	CASSQESLINYGYTF	TGTGCCAGCAGCCAAGAATCACTCATCAACTATGGCTACACCTTC
TRBV5-8	NA	NA	TRBJ2-6	CASSWLPGHFAPTGANVLTF	TGTGCCAGCAGCTGGCTACCGGGACATTTTGCCCCCACTGGGGCCAACGTCCTGACTTTC
TRBV27	TRBD2	NA	TRBJ2-1	CASSLGTSGVEFF	TGTGCCAGCAGTTTAGGGACTAGCGGTGTGGAGTTCTTC
TRBV7-9	TRBD1	NA	TRBJ1-5	CASSSGQYQPQHF	TGTGCCAGCAGCTCGGGACAGTATCAGCCCCAGCATTTT
TRBV2	TRBD1	NA	TRBJ2-1	CAGKTGQGNEQFF	TGTGCCGGAAAAACAGGACAGGGCAATGAGCAGTTCTTC
TRBV30	NA	NA	TRBJ2-5	CASAGGGVETQYF	TGTGCCTCAGCAGGAGGGGGCGTGGAGACCCAGTACTTC
TRBV5-6	TRBD2	NA	TRBJ2-7	CASSPGLADSYEQYF	TGTGCCAGCAGCCCGGGGCTAGCGGACTCCTACGAGCAGTACTTC
TRBV9	TRBD1	NA	TRBJ2-3	CASSVAGGQSTDTQYF	TGTGCCAGCAGCGTAGCTGGGGGACAGTCCACAGATACGCAGTATTTT
TRBV7-6	TRBD1	once	TRBJ1-4	CASSPRTGNEKLFF	TGTGCCAGCAGCCCCCGGACAGGGAACGAAAAACTGTTTTTT
TRBV18	TRBD2	NA	TRBJ2-5	CASSRKGVSGGAETQYF	TGTGCCAGCTCACGAAAAGGAGTCAGCGGGGGGGCGGAGACCCAGTACTTC
TRBV7-9	NA	NA	TRBJ2-1	CASSPDLRGIGEQFF	TGTGCCAGCAGCCCCGATTTGCGCGGAATCGGTGAGCAGTTCTTC
TRBV6-5	NA	NA	TRBJ1-6	CASRPGGLYNSPLHF	TGTGCCAGCAGACCCGGCGGGTTATATAATTCACCCCTCCACTTT
TRBV5-1	TRBD2	NA	TRBJ2-1	CASSYNSGRGNEQFF	TGCGCCAGCAGCTACAATAGCGGGAGGGGGAATGAGCAGTTCTTC
TRBV9	TRBD2	NA	TRBJ2-1	CASSLAGGVNEQFF	TGTGCCAGCAGCCTAGCGGGAGGGGTCAATGAGCAGTTCTTC
TRBV6-5	TRBD2	once	TRBJ2-1	CASYTGTSGYEQFF	TGTGCCAGCTATACCGGGACTAGCGGCTATGAGCAGTTCTTC
TRBV4-1	NA	NA	TRBJ2-3	CASSQEGIGSGKQYF	TGCGCCAGCAGCCAAGAGGGGATCGGGAGTGGTAAGCAGTATTTT
TRBV11-2	TRBD2	NA	TRBJ2-3	CASRLAGSTDTQYF	TGTGCCAGCAGGCTAGCGGGGAGCACAGATACGCAGTATTTT
TRBV4-1	NA	once	TRBJ1-5	CASSQVTGTNQPQHF	TGCGCCAGCAGCCAAGTCACAGGGACCAATCAGCCCCAGCATTTT
TRBV5-6	NA	NA	TRBJ1-3	CASSFWAATGNTIYF	TGTGCCAGCAGCTTTTGGGCAGCCACTGGAAACACCATATATTTT
TRBV19	TRBD1	NA	TRBJ2-1	CASSNRDRVLGNEQFF	TGTGCCAGTAGTAACCGGGACAGGGTCCTGGGTAATGAGCAGTTCTTC